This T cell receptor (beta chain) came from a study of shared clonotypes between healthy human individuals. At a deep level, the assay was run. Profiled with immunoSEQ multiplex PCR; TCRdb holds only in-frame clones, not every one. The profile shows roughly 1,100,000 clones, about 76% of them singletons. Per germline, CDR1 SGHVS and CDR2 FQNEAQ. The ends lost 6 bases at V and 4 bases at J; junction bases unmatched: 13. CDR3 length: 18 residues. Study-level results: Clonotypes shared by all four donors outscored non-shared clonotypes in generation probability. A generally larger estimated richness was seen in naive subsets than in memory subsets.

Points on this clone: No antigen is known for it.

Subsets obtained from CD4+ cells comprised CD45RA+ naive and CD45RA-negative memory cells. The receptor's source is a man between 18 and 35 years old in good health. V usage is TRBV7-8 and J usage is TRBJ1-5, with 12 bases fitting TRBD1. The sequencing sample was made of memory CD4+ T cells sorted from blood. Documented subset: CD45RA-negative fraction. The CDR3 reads CASRRDRGPPFGNQPQHF. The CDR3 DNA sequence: TGTGCCAGCAGAAGGGACAGGGGGCCGCCTTTCGGTAATCAGCCCCAGCATTTT.